These 15 T cell receptor beta chains were sequenced from one sample in a study of blood T cell repertoires in COVID-19. Profiled with immunoSEQ multiplex PCR; TCRdb holds only in-frame clones, not every one. Of under 60,000 clones detected, about nine tenths appear once; the ten largest clones hold less than 2%. The sample comprised peripheral blood. These receptors were taken from a man aged 55-75 years with acute or convalescent COVID-19.

The rearrangement joins TRBV2 to TRBJ2-2; 16 bases fit TRBD2. Germline V gene lookup returns CDR1 SNHLY and CDR2 FYNNEI. J gave up 7 bases and V 0 bases, and 5 bases lay outside the gene matches. The CDR3 runs 18 residues. CDR3 region: CASSEAGTSGGADGELFF. The CDR3 bases are TGTGCCAGCAGTGAAGCGGGGACTAGCGGGGGGGCCGACGGGGAGCTGTTTTTT.

The CDR3 sequence is CASSSAGIQETQYF. The CDR3 DNA is TGTGCCAGCAGTAGTGCAGGAATACAAGAGACCCAGTACTTC. The V gene is TRBV2, the J gene TRBJ2-5; no firm D call. V shed 5 bases and J shed 2 bases, with 12 bases lying between them. This CDR3 contains 14 residues. Germline-derived CDR1 and CDR2 are SNHLY and FYNNEI.

The chain employs TRBV6-1 and TRBJ1-2, with 8 bases identical to TRBD1. The germline CDR1 and CDR2 sequences are MNHNS and SASEGT. V lost 2 bases, J lost 7 bases, and 6 bases stayed unmatched. This CDR3 contains 14 residues. The CDR3 DNA is TGTGCCAGCAGTGAAACCCCAGGGACAGGTGGCTACACCTTC. This gives the protein CASSETPGTGGYTF.

This clone has only one observation. The chain couples TRBV11-2 to TRBJ2-7; D is uncertain. V lost 5 bases and J 3 bases, leaving 5 bases between the germline ends. This CDR3 is built from 11 residues. Germline V gene sequence: CDR1 SGHAT, CDR2 FQNNGV. The CDR3 loop reads CASSPGYEQYF. The CDR3 nucleotides are TGTGCCAGCAGCCCCGGCTACGAGCAGTACTTC. Using reference TRBV11-2 and TRBJ2-7 for the parts outside the CDR3, the full variable domain is EAGVAQSPRYKIIEKRQSVAFWCNPISGHATLYWYQQILGQGPKLLIQFQNNGVVDDSQLPKDRFSAERLKGVDSTLKIQPAKLEDSAVYLCASSPGYEQYFGPGTRLTVT.

V and J are TRBV19 and TRBJ1-1; D unresolved. CDR3 length: 13 amino acids. Trimming removed 3 bases at V and 4 bases at J, with 9 bases between. In germline, CDR1 is LNHDA, CDR2 SQIVND (reference sequence). The CDR3 is CASSIRAATEAFF. CDR3 DNA sequence: TGTGCCAGTAGTATTAGAGCGGCCACTGAAGCTTTCTTT.

The genes are TRBV7-3 and TRBJ2-2; D is undetermined. CDR1 is SGHTA and CDR2 is FQGTGA in the germline V gene. Trimming took off 5 bases at V and 1 base at J, with 5 bases between the two ends. CDR3 length equals 13 residues. As DNA, the CDR3 is TGTGCCAGCAGCCGCAGGAACACCGGGGAGCTGTTTTTT. This encodes CASSRRNTGELFF. The complete variable domain, with remaining parts taken from reference TRBV7-3 and TRBJ2-2, reads GAGVSQTPSNKVTEKGKYVELRCDPISGHTALYWYRQSLGQGPEFLIYFQGTGAADDSGLPNDRFFAVRPEGSVSTLKIQRTERGDSAVYLCASSRRNTGELFFGEGSRLTVL.

This clone was counted once. The chain carries TRBV19 and TRBJ1-2; perhaps TRBD1 as D (5 bases). The CDR3 spans 14 residues. Germline V gene data show CDR1 as LNHDA and CDR2 as SQIVND (reference sequence). Trimming cost V 8 bases and J 5 bases, with 18 bases left between them. DNA for the CDR3: TGTGCCAGTTCGACAGCCGAGTTCCGTTATGGCTACACCTTC. This encodes CASSTAEFRYGYTF.

V is TRBV6-1 and J is TRBJ1-6; 9 bases fit TRBD1. CDR1 and CDR2 from the germline V gene are MNHNS and SASEGT. This CDR3 has 15 residues. V shed 0 bases and J 10 bases; nucleotides not matched to a gene: 4. The CDR3 protein is CASSEAGQGRSPLHF. For the CDR3, the DNA is TGTGCCAGCAGTGAAGCAGGACAGGGGAGGTCACCCCTCCACTTT.

The chain links TRBV2 to TRBJ1-6, with D unresolved. There are 16 residues in the CDR3. The germline V and J ends were trimmed by 2 bases and 9 bases, with 17 bases remaining between them. The germline gives CDR1 SNHLY, CDR2 FYNNEI. DNA for the CDR3: TGTGCCAGCAGTGAAACTCTGGCGGAACTAGGTTCACCCCTCCACTTT. It specifies CASSETLAELGSPLHF. The whole variable domain, remainder taken from reference TRBV2 and TRBJ1-6, is EPEVTQTPSHQVTQMGQEVILRCVPISNHLYFYWYRQILGQKVEFLVSFYNNEISEKSEIFDDQFSVERPDGSNFTLKIRSTKLEDSAMYFCASSETLAELGSPLHFGNGTRLTVT.

The V call is TRBV2, the J call TRBJ2-7; D gene ambiguous. This CDR3 is 12 amino acids long. Germline V gene sequence: CDR1 SNHLY, CDR2 FYNNEI. Trimming shortened V by 10 bases and J by 2 bases, and 12 bases separated the two germline ends. The CDR3 reads CAIGEAAYEQYF. The CDR3 coding sequence is TGTGCCATAGGCGAGGCGGCCTACGAGCAGTACTTC.

This clone was counted only a few times. The genes are TRBV3-1 (or the pseudogene TRBV3-2) and TRBJ1-1; no firm D call. Between the trimmed V and J ends, which lost 0 bases and 3 bases, there was a span of 14 bases. CDR1 is LGHDT and CDR2 is YNNKEL in the germline V gene (reference sequence). The CDR3 runs 16 residues. The CDR3 nucleotides read TGTGCCAGCAGCCAAGATGTACTGCCCTTCCACACTGAAGCTTTCTTT. Protein: CASSQDVLPFHTEAFF.

This clone was seen only once. This rearrangement joins TRBV11-2 to TRBJ2-7; 8 bases map to TRBD1. The CDR3 is 14 amino acids. CDR1 and CDR2 (germline): SGHAT, FQNNGV. Trimming cost V 5 bases and J 3 bases; bases outside gene matches: 6. Written as DNA, the CDR3 is TGTGCCAGCAGCCCCCAACAGGGGGGCTACGAGCAGTACTTC. Protein product: CASSPQQGGYEQYF. The whole variable domain, filled in from reference TRBV11-2 and TRBJ2-7, reads EAGVAQSPRYKIIEKRQSVAFWCNPISGHATLYWYQQILGQGPKLLIQFQNNGVVDDSQLPKDRFSAERLKGVDSTLKIQPAKLEDSAVYLCASSPQQGGYEQYFGPGTRLTVT.

V gene TRBV29-1 combines with J gene TRBJ2-2, with D possibly TRBD2 on 6 matching bases. Deletions cut 7 bases from V and 0 bases from J, with 12 bases between. Looked up from germline, CDR1 is SQVTM and CDR2 is ANQGSEA. The CDR3 has 14 residues. CDR3 in amino acids: CSGVRGTNTGELFF. The CDR3 nucleotides are TGCAGCGGTGTACGGGGGACGAACACCGGGGAGCTGTTTTTT.

This clone was counted a few times. The chain has TRBV6-5 and TRBJ1-2; 7 positions match TRBD1. The germline V gene encodes CDR1 MNHEY and CDR2 SVGAGI. V shed 5 bases, J shed 10 bases, and the junction held 7 bases outside the gene matches. There are 12 residues in the CDR3. CDR3 loop: CASSILTGTYTF. The CDR3, as DNA: TGTGCCAGCAGTATCTTGACAGGGACCTACACCTTC.

V and J are TRBV11-3 and TRBJ2-1; no reliable D call. The CDR3 has 16 amino acids. The V gene lost 0 bases and the J gene lost 0 bases, with 9 bases spanning the gap. The V gene's germline CDR1 is SGHNT and CDR2 YENEEA. The DNA for the CDR3 is TGTGCCAGCAGCTTAGATGCGGTTGGCTCCTACAATGAGCAGTTCTTC. Translation gives CASSLDAVGSYNEQFF.